Given below is one T cell receptor (beta chain) in context. Its cognate antigen is unknown. This same CDR3 is encoded by further DNA sequences in the sample. Thyroid surgery was preceded by no treatment in any patient. Germline CDR1 and CDR2: SGHKS and YYEKEE (reference sequence). CDR3 length: 16 amino acids. V shed 0 bases and J 5 bases; nucleotides not matched to a gene: 9. The data stem from a study of metastatic and nonmetastatic thyroid tumors. The wider study: Where malignant and benign thyroid patients were concerned, repertoires were compared across blood and tumor or nodule tissue.

Original processing methods: The study built a papillary thyroid cancer distant-metastasis classifier from CDR3 differences across clinicopathological groups. TCRdb re-called clones via MiXCR from the PCR reads. These V and J calls originate from TCRdb's pipeline instead of the authors' own analysis. The sample lists around 34,000 clones, over 14% occurring once. General study results and limits: Patients with malignant thyroid tumors reportedly had significantly higher TCR beta diversity than those with benign nodules, in blood and tumor.

Sequencing input: blood. The V gene is TRBV5-5, the J gene TRBJ2-5, with 8 nucleotides matching TRBD1. The clonotype was recovered from a male donor with papillary thyroid cancer or a benign thyroid nodule (not recorded which). Some clones in this sample may be carry-over from other donors' samples. CDR3 region: CASSLDRGQGGETQYF. The DNA for the CDR3 is TGTGCCAGCAGCTTGGACCGTGGACAGGGTGGCGAGACCCAGTACTTC.